This entry lists 24 T cell receptor beta chains sequenced from one sample in a study of T-cell reconstitution after alpha-beta-depleted transplantation in children. Using unique molecular identifiers, the investigators prepared the TCRbeta library. TCRdb re-called the PCR reads through MiXCR, storing one row per CDR3 protein. The sample carries 130,000 or so distinct CDR3 sequences, roughly 10% recorded once. The material sequenced was PBMCs, mostly from graft donor cells, taken 180 days after TCRalphabeta/CD19-depleted stem cell transplant. These receptors all come from a girl under three years old who had a stem cell transplant for combined immunodeficiency, so the T cells may come from the graft donor.

The rearrangement uses TRBV5-6 and TRBJ2-3; 9 nucleotides line up with TRBD1. J was trimmed by 0 bases and V by 4 bases; bases with no gene match: 6. The CDR3 is made up of 16 amino acids. Germline V gene lookup returns CDR1 SGHDT and CDR2 YYEEEE. The CDR3 spells CASSVRDRASTDTQYF. In DNA, the CDR3 is TGTGCCAGCAGCGTCCGGGACAGGGCTAGCACAGATACGCAGTATTTT.

The V call is TRBV29-1, the J call TRBJ2-1; 7 nucleotides line up with TRBD2. This CDR3 is built from 13 residues. Germline loops: CDR1 SQVTM, CDR2 ANQGSEA. V was clipped by 3 bases and J by 2 bases; unmatched bases: 1. CDR3 sequence reads: CSVDGRTYNEQFF. As DNA, the CDR3 is TGCAGCGTTGACGGGAGGACCTACAATGAGCAGTTCTTC.

The rearrangement joins TRBV12-3 or TRBV12-4 to TRBJ2-1; TRBD2 might be the D (6 bases). The length of the CDR3 is 13 residues. The V end lost 3 bases, the J end lost 13 bases, and 16 bases lay between the germline ends. The CDR3 DNA reads TGTGCCAGCAGTTTTCTAGCGAGGAGTGGACAGTTCTTC. It codes for CASSFLARSGQFF.

This clonotype was observed a handful of times. V and J are TRBV5-1 and TRBJ2-2; 10 positions agree with TRBD1. CDR3 length: 15 residues. Germline V lookup: CDR1 SGHRS, CDR2 YFSETQ. Trimming removed 4 bases from V and 5 bases from J; junction bases left unmatched: 5. The CDR3, as DNA: TGCGCCAGCAGCGGGACAGGGGAGTGGACCGGGGAGCTGTTTTTT. This sequence encodes CASSGTGEWTGELFF.

The CDR3, as DNA: TGTGCCAGCAGCGTAACCGGGGGCGGAACCTACGAGCAGTACTTC. It specifies CASSVTGGGTYEQYF. The genes are TRBV9 and TRBJ2-7, with D perhaps matching TRBD1 or TRBD2 (6 bases each). The V end was cut by 1 base, the J end by 2 bases, with 13 bases between. The germline V gene encodes CDR1 SGDLS and CDR2 YYNGEE. There are 15 residues in the CDR3.

V gene TRBV20-1 combines with J gene TRBJ2-7; D gene uncertain. V was clipped by 1 base and J by 10 bases, with 14 bases between them. Germline CDR1 DFQATT, CDR2 SNEGSKA (reference sequence). The CDR3 contains 12 residues. The CDR3: CSARARGVEQYF. CDR3 coding DNA: TGCAGTGCTAGAGCTAGAGGAGTAGAACAGTACTTC.

The chain combines TRBV7-9 with TRBJ1-2; D remains ambiguous. Looked up from germline, CDR1 is SEHNR and CDR2 is FQNEAQ (reference sequence). The ends were cut back, 0 bases at V and 5 bases at J, with 16 bases in the middle. The CDR3 covers 16 residues. The CDR3: CASSLAGSRREYGYTF. The CDR3 region has the DNA TGTGCCAGCAGCTTAGCGGGCAGCCGGAGAGAATATGGCTACACCTTC.

The CDR3 nucleotides are TGTGCCAGGAGCCTAGCACTAACCTACGAGCAGTACTTC. Its translation: CARSLALTYEQYF. The J gene is TRBJ2-7, the V gene TRBV7-4; D may be TRBD2 (5 bases). Germline CDR1 SGHVT, CDR2 SQSDAQ. Trimming pared 9 bases from V and 2 bases from J, leaving 14 bases between. The length of the CDR3 is 13 residues.

The chain couples TRBV5-8 to TRBJ2-7; a weak D match, TRBD1 (5 bases). The CDR3 spans 13 residues. The V and J ends lost 3 bases and 0 bases respectively, with 7 bases between them. Germline V CDR1 and CDR2: SGHTS, YDEGEE. CDR3 DNA: TGTGCCAGCAGCTCCAGGGTCTCCTACGAGCAGTACTTC. Translation: CASSSRVSYEQYF.

This clonotype has more than one count but fewer than ten. The V call is TRBV5-1, the J call TRBJ1-1, with D tentatively TRBD1 (6 bases). The germline V and J ends were trimmed by 0 bases and 4 bases, with 13 bases remaining between them. Germline CDR1 and CDR2: SGHRS and YFSETQ. This CDR3 is built from 15 residues. CDR3 region: CASSLAGGRITEAFF. Here the CDR3 DNA reads TGCGCCAGCAGCTTGGCGGGGGGGCGTATCACTGAAGCTTTCTTT.

This clonotype has at least ten counts. In DNA form, the CDR3 reads TGTGCCAGCAGTTTAGGGGCGGGAAGGTCCTACGAGCAGTACTTC. Its protein product is CASSLGAGRSYEQYF. This rearrangement joins TRBV12-3 or TRBV12-4 to TRBJ2-7, with D perhaps TRBD2 (6 bases). The CDR3 is 15 amino acids. Trimming removed 1 base from V and 1 base from J, with 11 bases in between.

This clonotype was seen a handful of times. The J gene is TRBJ1-2, the V gene TRBV29-1; 7 bases align to TRBD1. The CDR3 is made up of 17 amino acids. V trimming: 6 bases; J trimming: 4 bases; junction bases outside the gene matches: 20. CDR1 SQVTM and CDR2 ANQGSEA come from the germline V gene. The CDR3 DNA sequence: TGCAGCGTCCAAATGGGTCCGCGACAGGGCGGTTTCTATGGCTACACCTTC. It is translated as CSVQMGPRQGGFYGYTF.

This clonotype was observed a few times. The chain carries TRBV29-1 and TRBJ2-5; D gene unclear. V lost 1 base and J lost 3, with 24 bases in between. The CDR3 has 18 amino acids. CDR1 SQVTM and CDR2 ANQGSEA come from the germline V gene. The CDR3 DNA sequence: TGCAGCGTTGAAGTCAAAAGGCTCGGGTGGGGTCTGGAAGAGACCCAGTACTTC. Protein: CSVEVKRLGWGLEETQYF.

This clonotype was detected only a few times. V and J are TRBV6-5 and TRBJ2-7, with D perhaps TRBD1 (6 bases). In germline, CDR1 is MNHEY, CDR2 SVGAGI. The length of the CDR3 is 12 residues. Trimming took off 8 bases at V and 2 bases at J, with 10 bases between the two ends. The CDR3 spells CASRTATYEQYF. The CDR3 coding sequence is TGTGCCAGCCGGACAGCCACCTACGAGCAGTACTTC.

This chain uses TRBV3-1 with TRBJ2-7; a possible D gene is TRBD1 (5 bases). The CDR3 totals 14 residues. Trimming took 5 bases from V and 2 from J, leaving 13 bases between them. The germline V gene has CDR1 LGHDT and CDR2 YNNKEL (reference sequence). The DNA of the CDR3 is TGTGCCAGCAGCTACCAGGGTCCTACCTACGAGCAGTACTTC. Its protein product is CASSYQGPTYEQYF.

The genes are TRBV12-3 or TRBV12-4 and TRBJ1-2, with D possibly matching TRBD1 (5 bases). V gave up 1 base and J gave up 3 bases, with 6 bases separating them. This CDR3 is built from 13 residues. The CDR3 sequence: CASSLEGDYGYTF. The CDR3 DNA sequence: TGTGCCAGCAGTTTAGAAGGGGACTATGGCTACACCTTC.

This clonotype was recorded many times. The rearrangement uses TRBV5-5 and TRBJ2-5, with D hard to call. Per germline, CDR1 SGHKS and CDR2 YYEKEE (reference sequence). Trimming stripped 2 bases from V and 5 bases from J, with 13 bases between. The CDR3 contains 14 residues. The CDR3 reads CASSFRALGETQYF. The CDR3 coding sequence is TGTGCCAGCAGCTTCCGGGCCCTAGGGGAGACCCAGTACTTC.

V gene TRBV20-1 combines with J gene TRBJ2-3, with 7 bases identical to TRBD2. The CDR3 is made up of 19 amino acids. V dropped 0 bases and J dropped 0; count of bases not matched to a gene: 15. Germline V gives CDR1 DFQATT, CDR2 SNEGSKA (reference sequence). The CDR3 DNA sequence: TGCAGTGCTAGAGACGTCCTAGCGGACTTGACACCTAGCACAGATACGCAGTATTTT. Translation gives CSARDVLADLTPSTDTQYF.

The chain joins TRBV5-1 to TRBJ2-1; D gene unclear. The CDR3 length is 16 residues. The germline gives CDR1 SGHRS, CDR2 YFSETQ. V dropped 0 bases and J dropped 4 bases, with 14 bases sitting between them. The CDR3 spells CASSLGRQTLYNEQFF. The DNA of the CDR3 is TGCGCCAGCAGCTTGGGTCGACAAACCTTATACAATGAGCAGTTCTTC.

The table lists this clonotype with many counts. This chain links TRBV5-1 with TRBJ2-2; 7 nucleotides agree with TRBD1. J was trimmed by 4 bases and V by 3 bases; bases with no gene match: 3. This CDR3 is 14 amino acids long. The V gene's germline CDR1 is SGHRS and CDR2 YFSETQ. CDR3 region: CASSSTGTTGELFF. In DNA form, the CDR3 reads TGCGCCAGCAGCTCGACAGGGACCACCGGGGAGCTGTTTTTT.

This clonotype was recorded a few times. At one of its ends the junction is not consistent with the germline gene, which may arise from a read error. The chain combines TRBV18 with TRBJ2-2; weak D call: TRBD2 (5 bases). The CDR3 is 18 residues long. CDR1 KGHSH and CDR2 LQKENI come from the germline V gene. The CDR3 DNA sequence: TGTGCCAGCTCACCACCATCGGGCCTCGGACCGAACACCGGGGAGTTGTTTTTT. It yields the protein CASSPPSGLGPNTGELFF.

This chain connects TRBV10-3 to TRBJ2-3, with 9 nucleotides matching TRBD2. V gave up 4 bases and J gave up 1 base; unmatched junction bases: 24. Per the germline V gene, CDR1 is ENHRY and CDR2 is SYGVKD. The CDR3 extends over 22 amino acids. This chain's CDR3 is CAISASPRASGIKINRTDTQYF. The CDR3 bases are TGTGCCATCAGTGCCTCCCCACGAGCTAGCGGGATAAAAATAAACCGCACAGATACGCAGTATTTT.

There are a few counts of this clonotype. V and J are TRBV7-2 and TRBJ2-3, with D perhaps matching TRBD2 (6 bases). Germline V lookup: CDR1 SGHTA, CDR2 FQGNSA. V was shortened by 2 bases and J by 0 bases, with 9 bases between the two germline ends. The CDR3 spans 15 residues. The CDR3 DNA reads as TGTGCCAGCAGCTTAAGCGGGCTGAGCACAGATACGCAGTATTTT. The encoded protein is CASSLSGLSTDTQYF. Looking up the rest from reference TRBV7-2 and TRBJ2-3 gives the full variable domain: GAGVSQSPSNKVTEKGKDVELRCDPISGHTALYWYRQSLGQGLEFLIYFQGNSAPDKSGLPSDRFSAERTGGSVSTLTIQRTQQEDSAVYLCASSLSGLSTDTQYFGPGTRLTVL.

This clonotype was seen more than once but under ten times. The CDR3 here is CASSSPKTTSAGWETQYF. The CDR3 DNA reads TGCGCCAGCAGCTCACCGAAAACTACTAGCGCAGGTTGGGAGACCCAGTACTTC. V gene TRBV5-1 combines with J gene TRBJ2-5, with TRBD2 identical over 7 bases. CDR3 size: 18 residues. CDR1 SGHRS and CDR2 YFSETQ come from the germline V gene. The ends lost 3 bases at V and 5 bases at J; junction bases unmatched: 19. Variable domain in full (rest from reference TRBV5-1 and TRBJ2-5): KAGVTQTPRYLIKTRGQQVTLSCSPISGHRSVSWYQQTPGQGLQFLFEYFSETQRNKGNFPGRFSGRQFSNSRSEMNVSTLELGDSALYLCASSSPKTTSAGWETQYFGPGTRLLVL.